The rows below give T cell receptor beta chains drawn from one sample of a study of neurological immune-mediated disorders. A single record per CDR3 protein comes from TCRdb applying MiXCR to the 5' RACE reads. The data show over 60,000 distinct CDR3 sequences, 4.5% to 5.5% seen once. Sequences were obtained from PBMCs. These receptors all come from an older woman with multiple sclerosis. CDR3s include the opening cysteine and the closing phenylalanine or tryptophan. Each record gives: CDR3 protein, CDR3 DNA, clone size, D gene, J gene, V gene, CDR3 length. D genes are given only for firm matches. Part of the rows lack a size; the others show once, few, many or a class for expanded clones.

CDR3 protein: CASSASPIQGGEQYF
CDR3 DNA: TGTGCCAGCAGCGCTTCACCGATACAGGGTGGCGAGCAGTACTTC
clone size: many
D gene: -
J gene: TRBJ2-7
V gene: TRBV7-6
CDR3 length: 15

CDR3 protein: CASSPNTDRIKQYF
CDR3 DNA: TGCGCCAGCAGCCCGAACACTGACAGGATCAAACAGTACTTC
clone size: many
D gene: -
J gene: TRBJ2-7
V gene: TRBV4-3
CDR3 length: 14

CDR3 protein: CASSEEVPGRAGELFF
CDR3 DNA: TGTGCCAGCAGTGAAGAGGTACCCGGGAGGGCCGGGGAGCTGTTTTTT
clone size: many
D gene: TRBD2
J gene: TRBJ2-2
V gene: TRBV2
CDR3 length: 16

CDR3 protein: CASGRTNEQFF
CDR3 DNA: TGTGCTAGCGGTAGAACCAATGAGCAGTTCTTC
clone size: many
D gene: -
J gene: TRBJ2-1
V gene: TRBV12-5
CDR3 length: 11

CDR3 protein: CASVPGTGAYGYTF
CDR3 DNA: TGCGCCAGCGTGCCCGGGACAGGGGCCTATGGCTACACCTTC
clone size: few
D gene: TRBD1
J gene: TRBJ1-2
V gene: TRBV5-1
CDR3 length: 14

CDR3 protein: CSVRTSDRNTEAFF
CDR3 DNA: TGCAGCGTTCGCACGTCGGACAGGAACACTGAAGCTTTCTTT
clone size: few
D gene: -
J gene: TRBJ1-1
V gene: TRBV29-1
CDR3 length: 14

CDR3 protein: CAGGLSLATDTQYF
CDR3 DNA: TGTGCCGGGGGACTAAGCCTGGCCACAGATACGCAGTATTTT
clone size: many
D gene: TRBD2
J gene: TRBJ2-3
V gene: TRBV7-9
CDR3 length: 14

CDR3 protein: CASSLSLSTSGGSYEQYF
CDR3 DNA: TGCGCCAGCAGCTTAAGCCTATCGACTAGCGGGGGCTCCTACGAGCAGTACTTC
clone size: -
D gene: TRBD2
J gene: TRBJ2-7
V gene: TRBV5-1
CDR3 length: 18

CDR3 protein: CASSLEGFYGNTIYF
CDR3 DNA: TGTGCCAGCAGCTTGGAGGGTTTCTACGGAAACACCATATATTTT
clone size: many
D gene: -
J gene: TRBJ1-3
V gene: TRBV5-8
CDR3 length: 15

CDR3 protein: CASSRDSSGNTIYF
CDR3 DNA: TGTGCCAGCAGCCGGGACAGCTCTGGAAACACCATATATTTT
clone size: many
D gene: TRBD1
J gene: TRBJ1-3
V gene: TRBV6-6
CDR3 length: 14

CDR3 protein: CASSLGQGSYEQYF
CDR3 DNA: TGCGCCAGCAGCTTAGGACAGGGTTCCTACGAGCAGTACTTC
clone size: many
D gene: TRBD1
J gene: TRBJ2-7
V gene: TRBV5-1
CDR3 length: 14

CDR3 protein: CASSLLSAPRNTEAFF
CDR3 DNA: TGTGCCAGCAGTTTATTATCAGCGCCAAGGAACACTGAAGCTTTCTTT
clone size: many
D gene: -
J gene: TRBJ1-1
V gene: TRBV27
CDR3 length: 16

CDR3 protein: CATSRDRGEETQYF
CDR3 DNA: TGTGCCACCAGCAGAGATCGAGGGGAGGAGACCCAGTACTTC
clone size: many
D gene: -
J gene: TRBJ2-5
V gene: TRBV15
CDR3 length: 14

CDR3 protein: CASSVLGGNTDTQYF
CDR3 DNA: TGTGCCAGTAGTGTCTTAGGGGGAAACACAGATACGCAGTATTTT
clone size: few
D gene: -
J gene: TRBJ2-3
V gene: TRBV19
CDR3 length: 15

CDR3 protein: CSVGGGSGTDTQYF
CDR3 DNA: TGCAGCGTTGGGGGGGGCTCAGGTACAGATACGCAGTATTTT
clone size: few
D gene: -
J gene: TRBJ2-3
V gene: TRBV29-1
CDR3 length: 14

CDR3 protein: CATSREVSGRGYNEQFF
CDR3 DNA: TGTGCCACCAGCAGAGAGGTTAGCGGGAGGGGGTACAATGAGCAGTTCTTC
clone size: many
D gene: TRBD2
J gene: TRBJ2-1
V gene: TRBV15
CDR3 length: 17

CDR3 protein: CASSLVEARQSYEQYF
CDR3 DNA: TGTGCCAGCAGCTTAGTGGAGGCGCGTCAGTCCTACGAGCAGTACTTC
clone size: -
D gene: -
J gene: TRBJ2-7
V gene: TRBV7-9
CDR3 length: 16

CDR3 protein: CAIRPLAGRMYF
CDR3 DNA: TGTGCCATCAGGCCCCTAGCGGGTCGCATGTACTTC
clone size: -
D gene: TRBD2
J gene: TRBJ2-7
V gene: TRBV10-3
CDR3 length: 12

CDR3 protein: CASGLAPLGNEQFF
CDR3 DNA: TGCGCCAGCGGCCTAGCGCCATTAGGGAATGAGCAGTTCTTC
clone size: many
D gene: -
J gene: TRBJ2-1
V gene: TRBV5-1
CDR3 length: 14

CDR3 protein: CASSPREGRSGSQFF
CDR3 DNA: TGTGCCAGCAGCCCGAGAGAAGGGCGAAGCGGGAGTCAGTTCTTC
clone size: many
D gene: TRBD2
J gene: TRBJ2-1
V gene: TRBV7-8
CDR3 length: 15

CDR3 protein: CASSSSGTGYNEQFF
CDR3 DNA: TGCGCCAGCAGCTCCTCCGGGACAGGGTACAATGAGCAGTTCTTC
clone size: many
D gene: TRBD1
J gene: TRBJ2-1
V gene: TRBV5-1
CDR3 length: 15

CDR3 protein: CSANGGTGIDTQYF
CDR3 DNA: TGCAGTGCAAACGGGGGGACAGGTATAGATACGCAGTATTTT
clone size: many
D gene: -
J gene: TRBJ2-3
V gene: TRBV20-1
CDR3 length: 14

CDR3 protein: CASSRDRGMNTEAFF
CDR3 DNA: TGTGCCAGCAGCCGGGACAGGGGAATGAACACTGAAGCTTTCTTT
clone size: many
D gene: TRBD1
J gene: TRBJ1-1
V gene: TRBV3-1
CDR3 length: 15

CDR3 protein: CASSPGTVDTDTQYF
CDR3 DNA: TGTGCCAGCAGCCCTGGGACAGTTGACACAGATACGCAGTATTTT
clone size: many
D gene: TRBD1
J gene: TRBJ2-3
V gene: TRBV7-9
CDR3 length: 15

CDR3 protein: CASRGTGANTGELFF
CDR3 DNA: TGTGCCAGCAGGGGGACAGGGGCGAACACCGGGGAGCTGTTTTTT
clone size: many
D gene: TRBD1
J gene: TRBJ2-2
V gene: TRBV2
CDR3 length: 15

CDR3 protein: CASSYKREGGTQYF
CDR3 DNA: TGTGCCAGCAGCTACAAGCGGGAAGGTGGTACGCAGTATTTT
clone size: many
D gene: TRBD2
J gene: TRBJ2-3
V gene: TRBV7-2
CDR3 length: 14

CDR3 protein: CSVEVTSSDTQYF
CDR3 DNA: TGCAGCGTTGAAGTTACTAGTTCAGATACGCAGTATTTT
clone size: many
D gene: -
J gene: TRBJ2-3
V gene: TRBV29-1
CDR3 length: 13

CDR3 protein: CASSLAGEGGYTF
CDR3 DNA: TGTGCCAGCAGTTTAGCGGGGGAGGGTGGCTACACCTTC
clone size: many
D gene: -
J gene: TRBJ1-2
V gene: TRBV12-3/TRBV12-4
CDR3 length: 13

CDR3 protein: CASTELAGGGEQFF
CDR3 DNA: TGTGCCAGCACCGAACTAGCGGGAGGGGGTGAGCAGTTCTTC
clone size: many
D gene: TRBD2
J gene: TRBJ2-1
V gene: TRBV7-2
CDR3 length: 14

CDR3 protein: CSVVRTGGILNTEAFF
CDR3 DNA: TGCAGCGTTGTCAGGACAGGGGGGATACTGAACACTGAAGCTTTCTTT
clone size: many
D gene: TRBD1
J gene: TRBJ1-1
V gene: TRBV29-1
CDR3 length: 16

CDR3 protein: CASSYGQGVNQPQHF
CDR3 DNA: TGTGCCAGCAGTTACGGACAGGGGGTCAATCAGCCCCAGCATTTT
clone size: many
D gene: TRBD1
J gene: TRBJ1-5
V gene: TRBV5-5
CDR3 length: 15

CDR3 protein: CASTQTSGDRNEQFF
CDR3 DNA: TGTGCCAGCACCCAGACTAGCGGGGATCGGAATGAGCAGTTCTTC
clone size: many
D gene: TRBD2
J gene: TRBJ2-1
V gene: TRBV6-6
CDR3 length: 15

CDR3 protein: CASSRSGDRDFNGYTF
CDR3 DNA: TGTGCCAGCAGCCGAAGTGGGGACAGGGATTTCAATGGCTACACCTTC
clone size: many
D gene: TRBD1
J gene: TRBJ1-2
V gene: TRBV14
CDR3 length: 16

CDR3 protein: CASSHPRANTDTQYF
CDR3 DNA: TGTGCCAGCAGCCACCCCCGGGCGAACACAGATACGCAGTATTTT
clone size: -
D gene: -
J gene: TRBJ2-3
V gene: TRBV6-2/TRBV6-3
CDR3 length: 15

CDR3 protein: CASSPRTGPYEQYF
CDR3 DNA: TGTGCCAGCAGCCCCAGGACAGGGCCCTACGAGCAGTACTTC
clone size: many
D gene: TRBD1
J gene: TRBJ2-7
V gene: TRBV7-6
CDR3 length: 14

CDR3 protein: CASSQDRFGTGRRNEQFF
CDR3 DNA: TGTGCCAGCAGCCAAGATCGGTTTGGGACAGGAAGGAGGAATGAGCAGTTCTTC
clone size: once
D gene: TRBD1
J gene: TRBJ2-1
V gene: TRBV14
CDR3 length: 18

CDR3 protein: CSARTLAGAAGEQYF
CDR3 DNA: TGCAGTGCTAGAACCCTAGCGGGAGCCGCCGGCGAGCAGTACTTC
clone size: many
D gene: TRBD2
J gene: TRBJ2-7
V gene: TRBV20-1
CDR3 length: 15

CDR3 protein: CASSSWGLGQDNEQFF
CDR3 DNA: TGTGCCAGCAGCTCCTGGGGTCTGGGACAGGACAATGAGCAGTTCTTC
clone size: many
D gene: TRBD1
J gene: TRBJ2-1
V gene: TRBV7-9
CDR3 length: 16

CDR3 protein: CASSSDYYEQYF
CDR3 DNA: TGTGCCAGCAGCTCGGACTACTACGAGCAGTACTTC
clone size: many
D gene: -
J gene: TRBJ2-7
V gene: TRBV3-1
CDR3 length: 12

CDR3 protein: CSASTGRTTEAFF
CDR3 DNA: TGCAGTGCTAGTACAGGGAGGACCACTGAAGCTTTCTTT
clone size: many
D gene: -
J gene: TRBJ1-1
V gene: TRBV20-1
CDR3 length: 13

CDR3 protein: CSARGLAGSTDTQYF
CDR3 DNA: TGCAGTGCTAGAGGACTAGCGGGGAGCACAGATACGCAGTATTTT
clone size: many
D gene: TRBD2
J gene: TRBJ2-3
V gene: TRBV20-1
CDR3 length: 15

CDR3 protein: CASSLAPPTSQGQFF
CDR3 DNA: TGTGCCAGCAGCTTGGCCCCCCCGACTAGTCAGGGGCAGTTCTTC
clone size: many
D gene: -
J gene: TRBJ2-1
V gene: TRBV5-6
CDR3 length: 15

CDR3 protein: CASSFKPPYEQYF
CDR3 DNA: TGTGCCAGCAGTTTTAAGCCTCCCTACGAGCAGTACTTC
clone size: many
D gene: -
J gene: TRBJ2-7
V gene: TRBV6-6
CDR3 length: 13

CDR3 protein: CASSVGSREPGELFF
CDR3 DNA: TGTGCCAGCAGCGTAGGGTCGCGGGAGCCCGGGGAGCTGTTTTTT
clone size: many
D gene: TRBD2
J gene: TRBJ2-2
V gene: TRBV9
CDR3 length: 15

CDR3 protein: CASRPSGRAGDTQYF
CDR3 DNA: TGTGCCAGCAGACCTAGCGGGAGGGCCGGAGATACGCAGTATTTT
clone size: many
D gene: TRBD2
J gene: TRBJ2-3
V gene: TRBV6-6
CDR3 length: 15

CDR3 protein: CATSRRQGDKTQNF
CDR3 DNA: TGTGCCACCAGCAGGCGACAGGGGGATAAGACCCAGAATTTT
clone size: -
D gene: TRBD1
J gene: TRBJ1-5
V gene: TRBV15
CDR3 length: 14

CDR3 protein: CASSWDSSGTEAFF
CDR3 DNA: TGTGCCAGCAGCTGGGACAGTAGCGGCACTGAAGCTTTCTTT
clone size: -
D gene: TRBD1
J gene: TRBJ1-1
V gene: TRBV5-5
CDR3 length: 14

CDR3 protein: CASSQEGRRTNEQFF
CDR3 DNA: TGCGCCAGCAGCCAAGAAGGCCGACGGACCAATGAGCAGTTCTTC
clone size: -
D gene: -
J gene: TRBJ2-1
V gene: TRBV4-1
CDR3 length: 15

CDR3 protein: CSARGPGTGELFF
CDR3 DNA: TGCAGTGCTAGGGGCCCGGGCACCGGGGAGCTGTTTTTT
clone size: -
D gene: -
J gene: TRBJ2-2
V gene: TRBV20-1
CDR3 length: 13

CDR3 protein: CSAMLPGKAGELFF
CDR3 DNA: TGCAGTGCCATGCTCCCGGGAAAAGCCGGGGAGCTGTTTTTT
clone size: -
D gene: -
J gene: TRBJ2-2
V gene: TRBV20-1
CDR3 length: 14

CDR3 protein: CASSQEGALLSYEQYF
CDR3 DNA: TGCGCCAGCAGCCAAGAAGGAGCCCTCCTCTCCTACGAGCAGTACTTC
clone size: many
D gene: -
J gene: TRBJ2-7
V gene: TRBV4-1
CDR3 length: 16

CDR3 protein: CASSSPGTSDYNEQFF
CDR3 DNA: TGCGCCAGCAGCTCCCCCGGGACTAGCGACTACAATGAGCAGTTCTTC
clone size: many
D gene: TRBD2
J gene: TRBJ2-1
V gene: TRBV5-1
CDR3 length: 16

CDR3 protein: CASSLHGGRAPDTQYF
CDR3 DNA: TGTGCCAGCAGCTTACACGGCGGGAGGGCCCCAGATACGCAGTATTTT
clone size: many
D gene: TRBD2
J gene: TRBJ2-3
V gene: TRBV7-2
CDR3 length: 16

CDR3 protein: CASSAPSGELFF
CDR3 DNA: TGTGCCAGCAGCGCACCTAGCGGGGAGCTGTTTTTT
clone size: few
D gene: -
J gene: TRBJ2-2
V gene: TRBV9
CDR3 length: 12

CDR3 protein: CASSLTTGSDTQYF
CDR3 DNA: TGTGCCAGCAGCCTTACGACAGGGTCGGATACGCAGTATTTT
clone size: many
D gene: TRBD1
J gene: TRBJ2-3
V gene: TRBV6-2/TRBV6-3
CDR3 length: 14

CDR3 protein: CSARDVLRQGVAGELFF
CDR3 DNA: TGCAGTGCTAGAGATGTTTTACGGCAGGGGGTAGCCGGGGAGCTGTTTTTT
clone size: many
D gene: TRBD1
J gene: TRBJ2-2
V gene: TRBV20-1
CDR3 length: 17

CDR3 protein: CASNGDTDTQYF
CDR3 DNA: TGTGCCAGCAACGGGGATACAGATACGCAGTATTTT
clone size: many
D gene: -
J gene: TRBJ2-3
V gene: TRBV2
CDR3 length: 12